Listed below are T cell receptor beta chains from one sample, sequenced in a study of blood T cell repertoires in COVID-19. The protocol was immunoSEQ multiplex PCR, while the TCRdb copy is restricted to in-frame clones and leaves out a portion. The sample holds about 42,000 clones; about 89% are singletons and the top ten take 6.2%. Material: peripheral blood. These receptors were obtained from a human donor in a cohort sampled during active COVID-19. Each CDR3 is given with its conserved first and last residue. A D gene is named only where the DNA matches it firmly. Clone size is stated in some rows and not others, as once, few, many or a class when expanded.

V gene: TRBV20-1
D gene: -
clone size: -
J gene: TRBJ1-2
CDR3 length: 11
CDR3 protein: CSARSSAGYTF
CDR3 DNA: TGCAGTGCTAGATCCAGCGCCGGCTACACCTTC

V gene: TRBV30
D gene: TRBD1
clone size: -
J gene: TRBJ1-2
CDR3 length: 13
CDR3 protein: CAWSADRDYGYTF
CDR3 DNA: TGTGCCTGGAGCGCTGACAGGGACTATGGCTACACCTTC

V gene: TRBV7-2
D gene: -
clone size: -
J gene: TRBJ2-3
CDR3 length: 13
CDR3 protein: CASSLPSTDTQYF
CDR3 DNA: TGTGCCAGCAGCTTACCTAGCACAGATACGCAGTATTTT

V gene: TRBV9
D gene: TRBD1
clone size: -
J gene: TRBJ1-2
CDR3 length: 14
CDR3 protein: CASSVAGTVYGYTF
CDR3 DNA: TGTGCCAGCAGCGTAGCGGGGACAGTCTATGGCTACACCTTC

V gene: TRBV5-1
D gene: -
clone size: few
J gene: TRBJ2-1
CDR3 length: 13
CDR3 protein: CASRRGLGNEQFF
CDR3 DNA: TGCGCCAGCAGGAGGGGACTGGGCAATGAGCAGTTCTTC

V gene: TRBV19
D gene: -
clone size: -
J gene: TRBJ1-5
CDR3 length: 15
CDR3 protein: CASSIDNYSNQPQHF
CDR3 DNA: TGTGCCAGTAGTATAGATAACTATAGCAATCAGCCCCAGCATTTT

V gene: TRBV4-1
D gene: -
clone size: -
J gene: TRBJ1-5
CDR3 length: 13
CDR3 protein: CASSHSVDQPQHF
CDR3 DNA: TGCGCCAGCAGCCACTCGGTCGATCAGCCCCAGCATTTT

V gene: TRBV6-2/TRBV6-3
D gene: -
clone size: -
J gene: TRBJ1-1
CDR3 length: 15
CDR3 protein: CASSPRSFSNTEAFF
CDR3 DNA: TGTGCCAGCAGTCCGCGGTCTTTTTCGAACACTGAAGCTTTCTTT

V gene: TRBV12-5
D gene: -
clone size: -
J gene: TRBJ1-3
CDR3 length: 13
CDR3 protein: CASGLDSGNTIYF
CDR3 DNA: TGTGCTAGTGGCCTGGACAGCGGAAACACCATATATTTT

V gene: TRBV27
D gene: TRBD1
clone size: -
J gene: TRBJ1-1
CDR3 length: 15
CDR3 protein: CASSLGSTGGTEAFF
CDR3 DNA: TGTGCCAGCAGTTTAGGGTCGACAGGGGGCACTGAAGCTTTCTTT

V gene: TRBV24-1
D gene: -
clone size: once
J gene: TRBJ2-2
CDR3 length: 14
CDR3 protein: CATSDERGTGELFF
CDR3 DNA: TGTGCCACCAGTGATGAGCGAGGTACCGGGGAGCTGTTTTTT